This TCR beta chain emerged from a study of Ad26.COV2.S vaccination and SARS-CoV-2 variants. The overall study: The study gave Ad26.COV2.S intramuscularly, once or twice 56 days apart.

The assay was immunoSEQ multiplex PCR, and TCRdb's table has in-frame clones only and misses some. This table holds about 480,000 clones, roughly 85% found once. The treatment is: about 20 received Ad26.COV2.S at low or high dose, single or two shots; about 5 received placebo; per-sample allocation not given. Sampling was done on day 63 after the first vaccine or placebo injection. Vaccination employed an Ad26 vector expressing the Wuhan-strain SARS-CoV-2 spike. Trimming at V came to 5 bases and at J to 0 bases, leaving 9 bases not matched to a gene. CDR1 and CDR2 (germline): MDHEN, SYDVKM. The CDR3 contains 17 residues.

The sequenced sample was peripheral blood, obtained in a trial of Ad26.COV2.S vaccine versus placebo. This sequence was found in a person between 18 and 65 years old who received the Ad26.COV2.S COVID-19 vaccine or a placebo. The V and J genes are TRBV28 and TRBJ2-2; 7 positions agree with TRBD1. CDR3 DNA sequence: TGTGCCAGCAGTGAGGGGGCAACCCCCTCGAACACCGGGGAGCTGTTTTTT. Translating it yields CASSEGATPSNTGELFF.